This entry concerns a single T cell receptor beta chain. Two-round multiplex PCR amplified TCR beta CDR3 from genomic DNA. Individual primers that were specific to each TRBV and TRBJ gene served in first-round PCR. In TCRdb, the multiplex PCR reads were re-called with MiXCR into one record per CDR3 protein. The sample has 30,000 to 35,000 distinct CDR3 sequences; 48% are singletons. Among the patients, all were node-negative on CT and PET/CT, and none had received prior chemotherapy or radiotherapy or had other malignancies. This CDR3 comprises 16 residues. Germline CDR1 is KGHDR and CDR2 is SFDVKD. The V gene lost 2 bases and the J gene lost 5 bases, with 14 bases spanning the gap. This sample was included in a study of prognosis after radiotherapy for stage I lung cancer.

The genes are TRBV24-1 and TRBJ2-2; possibly TRBD1 for D (5 bases). The sequenced sample was PBMCs, obtained before or after stereotactic body radiation therapy (not recorded which). The source is a donor aged 50 or older with non-small cell lung cancer. CDR3 protein: CATSDYRIGVTGELFF. The CDR3 nucleotides read TGTGCCACCAGTGATTACCGGATAGGGGTAACCGGGGAGCTGTTTTTT.